The sample holds a few counts of the clone carrying this T cell receptor (beta chain). The antigen is not known. This CDR3 has 14 residues. Germline CDR1 reads MNHEY; CDR2 reads SVGAGI. V was pared by 4 bases and J by 6 bases, with 12 bases between. The sample originates from a study of early T cells in non-severe SARS-CoV-2 infection. Study as a whole: Sequencing of unsorted whole blood was done on bulk RNA, leaving chains unpaired. Study-level results: Private and CD4 specificities were missed by VDJdb matching, skewed to anti-spike CD8.

Unique molecular identifier tags were affixed to discrete cDNA molecules. Using its own MiXCR run on the 5' RACE reads, TCRdb lists one record per CDR3 protein. Seen here are around 50,000 distinct CDR3 sequences, roughly an eighth observed once, and the top ten hold around 3.5%. The sequence was collected from an adult who was a healthcare worker with PCR-confirmed SARS-CoV-2 infection or an uninfected control (not recorded which). Sequencing was done on a sample of whole blood. The chain joins TRBV6-5 to TRBJ2-2; D is unclear. CDR3 bases: TGTGCCAGCAGTTTCCTCCTCTCGGCCGGGGAGCTGTTTTTT. Translation gives CASSFLLSAGELFF.